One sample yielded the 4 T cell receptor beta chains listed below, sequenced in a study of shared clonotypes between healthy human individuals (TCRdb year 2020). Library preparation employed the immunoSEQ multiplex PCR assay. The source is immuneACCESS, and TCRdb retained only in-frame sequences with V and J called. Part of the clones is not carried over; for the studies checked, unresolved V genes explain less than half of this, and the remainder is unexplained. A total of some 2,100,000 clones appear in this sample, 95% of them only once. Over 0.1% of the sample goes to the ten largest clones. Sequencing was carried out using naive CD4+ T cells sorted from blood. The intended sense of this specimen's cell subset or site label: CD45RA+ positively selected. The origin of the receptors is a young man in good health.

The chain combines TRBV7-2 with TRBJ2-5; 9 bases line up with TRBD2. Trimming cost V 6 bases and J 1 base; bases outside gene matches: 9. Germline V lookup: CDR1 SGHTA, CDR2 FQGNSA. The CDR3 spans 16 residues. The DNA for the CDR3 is TGTGCCAGCAGTTTTACTAGCGGGTTATTCCAAGAGACCCAGTACTTC. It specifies CASSFTSGLFQETQYF.

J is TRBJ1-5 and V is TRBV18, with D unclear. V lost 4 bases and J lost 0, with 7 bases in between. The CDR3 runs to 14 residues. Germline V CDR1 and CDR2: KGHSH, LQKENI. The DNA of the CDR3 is TGTGCCAGCTCACGAGAATATAGCAATCAGCCCCAGCATTTT. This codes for CASSREYSNQPQHF.

Here the CDR3 DNA reads TGCAGCGTTGGACAGCTCCTGGGGGCCAATGAGCAGTTCTTC. Its protein is CSVGQLLGANEQFF. This rearrangement joins TRBV29-1 to TRBJ2-1; a possible D gene is TRBD1 (6 bases). Trimming pared 4 bases from V and 6 bases from J, leaving 16 bases between. This CDR3 contains 14 residues. The germline CDR1 and CDR2 sequences are SQVTM and ANQGSEA.

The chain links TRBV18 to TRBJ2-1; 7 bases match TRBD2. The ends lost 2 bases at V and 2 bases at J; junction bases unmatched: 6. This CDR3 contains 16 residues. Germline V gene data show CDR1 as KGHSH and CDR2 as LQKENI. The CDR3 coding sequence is TGTGCCAGCTCACCAAGCGGCGGGGGTACCTACAATGAGCAGTTCTTC. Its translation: CASSPSGGGTYNEQFF.